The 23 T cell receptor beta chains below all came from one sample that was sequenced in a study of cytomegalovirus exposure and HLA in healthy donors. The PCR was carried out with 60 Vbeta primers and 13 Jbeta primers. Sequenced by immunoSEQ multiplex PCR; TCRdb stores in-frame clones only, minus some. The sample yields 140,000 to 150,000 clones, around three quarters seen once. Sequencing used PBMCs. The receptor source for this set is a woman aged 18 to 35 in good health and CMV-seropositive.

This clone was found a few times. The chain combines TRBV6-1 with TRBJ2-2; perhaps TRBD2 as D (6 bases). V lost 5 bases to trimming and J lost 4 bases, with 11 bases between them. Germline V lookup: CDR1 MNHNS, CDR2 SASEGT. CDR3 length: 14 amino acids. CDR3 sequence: CASSSGPGTGELFF. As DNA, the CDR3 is TGTGCCAGCAGTAGCGGGCCGGGCACCGGGGAGCTGTTTTTT.

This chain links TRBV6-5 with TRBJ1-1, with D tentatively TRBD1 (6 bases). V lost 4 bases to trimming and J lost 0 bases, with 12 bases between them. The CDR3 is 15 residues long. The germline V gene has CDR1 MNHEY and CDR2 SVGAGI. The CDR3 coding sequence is TGTGCCAGCAGTTCGATAACAGGGATGAACACTGAAGCTTTCTTT. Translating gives CASSSITGMNTEAFF.

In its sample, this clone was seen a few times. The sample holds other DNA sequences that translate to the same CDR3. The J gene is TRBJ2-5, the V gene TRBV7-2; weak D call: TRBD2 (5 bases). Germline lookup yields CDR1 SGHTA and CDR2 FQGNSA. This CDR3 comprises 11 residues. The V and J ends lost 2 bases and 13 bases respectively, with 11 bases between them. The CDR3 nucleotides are TGTGCCAGCAGCTTACCACTAGTTCCGTACTTC. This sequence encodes CASSLPLVPYF.

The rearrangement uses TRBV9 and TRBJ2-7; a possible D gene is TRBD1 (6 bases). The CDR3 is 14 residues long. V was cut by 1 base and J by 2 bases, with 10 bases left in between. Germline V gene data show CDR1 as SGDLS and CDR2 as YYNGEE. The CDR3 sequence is CASSVTGTTYEQYF. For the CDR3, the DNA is TGTGCCAGCAGCGTAACAGGGACCACCTACGAGCAGTACTTC.

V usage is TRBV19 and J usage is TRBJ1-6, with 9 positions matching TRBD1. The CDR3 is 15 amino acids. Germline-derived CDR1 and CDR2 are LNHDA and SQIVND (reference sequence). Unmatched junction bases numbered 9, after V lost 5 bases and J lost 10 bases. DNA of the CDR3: TGTGCCAGTAGTGTGGGACAGGGAGTCGAGTCACCCCTCCACTTT. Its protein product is CASSVGQGVESPLHF. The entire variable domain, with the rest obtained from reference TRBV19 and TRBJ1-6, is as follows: DGGITQSPKYLFRKEGQNVTLSCEQNLNHDAMYWYRQDPGQGLRLIYYSQIVNDFQKGDIAEGYSVSREKKESFPLTVTSAQKNPTAFYLCASSVGQGVESPLHFGNGTRLTVT.

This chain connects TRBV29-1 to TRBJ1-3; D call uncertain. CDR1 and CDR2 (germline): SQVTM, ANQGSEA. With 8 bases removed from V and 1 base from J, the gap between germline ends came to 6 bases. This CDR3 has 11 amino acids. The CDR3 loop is CSCRSGNTIYF. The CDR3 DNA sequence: TGCAGCTGCAGGTCTGGAAACACCATATATTTT.

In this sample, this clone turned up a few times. The CDR3 DNA sequence: TGTGCCAGCAGCCAAGGGACTAGTGCTTACGAGCAGTACTTC. Translated, it gives CASSQGTSAYEQYF. The J gene is TRBJ2-7, the V gene TRBV4-2, with 7 bases that match TRBD2. The CDR3 is 14 residues long. CDR1 LGHNA and CDR2 YNFKEQ come from the germline V gene. Unmatched junction bases numbered 4, after V lost 1 base and J lost 4 bases.

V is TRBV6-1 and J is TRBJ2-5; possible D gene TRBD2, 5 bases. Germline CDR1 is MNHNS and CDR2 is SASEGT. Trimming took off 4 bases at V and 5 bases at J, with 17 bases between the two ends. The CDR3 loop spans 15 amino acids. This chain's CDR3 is CASSAGTRPGETQYF. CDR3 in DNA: TGTGCCAGCAGTGCTGGCACTAGACCCGGGGAGACCCAGTACTTC.

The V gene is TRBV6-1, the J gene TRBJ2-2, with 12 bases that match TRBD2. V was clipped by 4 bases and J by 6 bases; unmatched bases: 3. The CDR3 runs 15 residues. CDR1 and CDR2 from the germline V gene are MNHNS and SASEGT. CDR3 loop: CASSGLAGGPGELFF. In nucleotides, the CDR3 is TGTGCCAGCAGTGGTCTAGCGGGGGGGCCCGGGGAGCTGTTTTTT.

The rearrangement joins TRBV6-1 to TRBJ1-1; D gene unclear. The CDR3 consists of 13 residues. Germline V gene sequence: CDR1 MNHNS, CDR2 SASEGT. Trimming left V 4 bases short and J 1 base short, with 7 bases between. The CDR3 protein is CASSVGGNTEAFF. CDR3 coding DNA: TGTGCCAGCAGTGTAGGAGGGAACACTGAAGCTTTCTTT.

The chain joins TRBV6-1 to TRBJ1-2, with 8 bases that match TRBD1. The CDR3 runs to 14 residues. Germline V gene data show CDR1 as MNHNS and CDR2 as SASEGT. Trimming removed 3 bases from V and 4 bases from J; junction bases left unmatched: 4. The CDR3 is CASSDRGLGYGYTF. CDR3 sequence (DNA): TGTGCCAGCAGTGACAGGGGGCTCGGCTATGGCTACACCTTC.

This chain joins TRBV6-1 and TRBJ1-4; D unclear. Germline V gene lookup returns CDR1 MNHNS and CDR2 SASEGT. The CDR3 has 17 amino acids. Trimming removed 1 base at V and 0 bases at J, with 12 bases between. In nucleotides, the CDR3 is TGTGCCAGCAGTGAAGATCTGCGGATAGCAACTAATGAAAAACTGTTTTTT. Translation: CASSEDLRIATNEKLFF.

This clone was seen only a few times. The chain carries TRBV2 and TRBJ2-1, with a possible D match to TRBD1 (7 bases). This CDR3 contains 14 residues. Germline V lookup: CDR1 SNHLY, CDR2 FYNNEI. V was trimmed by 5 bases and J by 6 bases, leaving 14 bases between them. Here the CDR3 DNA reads TGTGCCAGCAGTAGCAGGGGGGCCGCCAATGAGCAGTTCTTC. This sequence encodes CASSSRGAANEQFF.

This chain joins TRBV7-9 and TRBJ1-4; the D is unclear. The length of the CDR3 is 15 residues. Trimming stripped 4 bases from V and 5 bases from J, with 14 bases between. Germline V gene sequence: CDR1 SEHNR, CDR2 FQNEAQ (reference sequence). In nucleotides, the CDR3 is TGTGCCAGCAGCTCGCACAGCGGTCTAAATGAAAAACTGTTTTTT. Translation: CASSSHSGLNEKLFF. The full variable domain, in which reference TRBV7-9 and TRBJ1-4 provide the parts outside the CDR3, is DTGVSQNPRHKITKRGQNVTFRCDPISEHNRLYWYRQTLGQGPEFLTYFQNEAQLEKSRLLSDRFSAERPKGSFSTLEIQRTEQGDSAMYLCASSSHSGLNEKLFFGSGTQLSVL.

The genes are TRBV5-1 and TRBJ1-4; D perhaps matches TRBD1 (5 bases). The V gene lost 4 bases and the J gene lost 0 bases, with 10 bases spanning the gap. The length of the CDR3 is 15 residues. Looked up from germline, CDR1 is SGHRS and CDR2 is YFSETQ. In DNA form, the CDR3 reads TGCGCCAGCAGCCAGGGAAGGCCAACTAATGAAAAACTGTTTTTT. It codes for CASSQGRPTNEKLFF. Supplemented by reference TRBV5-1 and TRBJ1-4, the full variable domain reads KAGVTQTPRYLIKTRGQQVTLSCSPISGHRSVSWYQQTPGQGLQFLFEYFSETQRNKGNFPGRFSGRQFSNSRSEMNVSTLELGDSALYLCASSQGRPTNEKLFFGSGTQLSVL.

The CDR3 is CASSYSTLAKNIQYF. The CDR3 DNA follows: TGTGCCAGCAGTTACTCGACATTGGCCAAAAACATTCAGTACTTC. The rearrangement uses TRBV6-5 and TRBJ2-4; no reliable D call. The V gene lost 0 bases and the J gene lost 1 base, with 7 bases spanning the gap. From germline, CDR1 is MNHEY and CDR2 SVGAGI. The CDR3 has 15 residues.

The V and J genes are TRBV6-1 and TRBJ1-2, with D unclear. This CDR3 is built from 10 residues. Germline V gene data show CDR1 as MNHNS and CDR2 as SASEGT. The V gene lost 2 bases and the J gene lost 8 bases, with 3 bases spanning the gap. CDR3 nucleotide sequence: TGTGCCAGCAGTGAACAGGGCTACACCTTC. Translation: CASSEQGYTF.

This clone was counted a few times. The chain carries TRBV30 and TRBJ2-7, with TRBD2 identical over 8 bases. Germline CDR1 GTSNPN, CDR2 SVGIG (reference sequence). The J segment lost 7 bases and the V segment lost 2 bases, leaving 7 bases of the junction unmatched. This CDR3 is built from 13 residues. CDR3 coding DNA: TGTGCCTGGAGTAGCGGGGGCGCGAGGGAGCAGTACTTC. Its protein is CAWSSGGAREQYF.

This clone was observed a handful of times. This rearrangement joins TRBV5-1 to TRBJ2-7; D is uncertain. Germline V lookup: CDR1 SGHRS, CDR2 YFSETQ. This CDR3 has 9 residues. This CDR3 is CASSLGLPV. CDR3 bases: TGCGCCAGCAGCTTGGGGCTTCCTGTC.

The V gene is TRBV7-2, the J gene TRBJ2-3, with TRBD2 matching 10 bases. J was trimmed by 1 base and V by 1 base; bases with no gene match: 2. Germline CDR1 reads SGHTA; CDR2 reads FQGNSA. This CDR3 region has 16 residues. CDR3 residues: CASSLDLAGGTDTQYF. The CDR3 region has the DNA TGTGCCAGCAGCTTAGACCTAGCGGGGGGCACAGATACGCAGTATTTT.

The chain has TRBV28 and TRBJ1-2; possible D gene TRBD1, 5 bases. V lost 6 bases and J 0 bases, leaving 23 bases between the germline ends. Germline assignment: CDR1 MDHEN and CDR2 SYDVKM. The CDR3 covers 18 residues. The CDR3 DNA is TGTGCCAGCAGAGGCCCCTGGCAGGGAGGTCGAGCTAACTATGGCTACACCTTC. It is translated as CASRGPWQGGRANYGYTF.

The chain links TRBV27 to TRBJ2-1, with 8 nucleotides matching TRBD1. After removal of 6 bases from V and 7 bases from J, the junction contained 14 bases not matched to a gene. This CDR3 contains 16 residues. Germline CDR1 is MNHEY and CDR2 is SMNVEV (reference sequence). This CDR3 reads CASRKQGVTAGNEQFF. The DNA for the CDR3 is TGTGCCAGCAGAAAACAGGGGGTTACGGCAGGTAATGAGCAGTTCTTC.

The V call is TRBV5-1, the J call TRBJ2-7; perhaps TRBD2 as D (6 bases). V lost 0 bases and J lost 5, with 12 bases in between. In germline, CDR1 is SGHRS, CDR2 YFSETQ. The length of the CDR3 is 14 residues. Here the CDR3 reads CASSLARGGDEQYF. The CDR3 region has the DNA TGCGCCAGCAGCTTGGCTAGAGGAGGGGACGAGCAGTACTTC.